A single sample gave rise to the 29 T cell receptor beta chains below, sequenced in a study of T cells after yellow fever vaccination. TCRdb reprocessed the 5' RACE reads via MiXCR and lists one record per CDR3 protein. The table lists about 300,000 distinct CDR3 sequences, approximately 10% of them singletons. The sequencing used CD4+ T cells sorted from PBMCs, collected 5 days after the yellow fever booster vaccination. The receptors stem from a man younger than 35 who received the YFV17D yellow fever vaccine.

This clonotype occurred a few times. The CDR3 sequence is CASKASTDTQYF. In DNA, the CDR3 is TGCGCCAGCAAAGCAAGCACAGATACGCAGTATTTT. The chain joins TRBV10-2 to TRBJ2-3; no definite D call. Germline loops: CDR1 WSHSY, CDR2 SAAADI. This CDR3 is built from 12 residues. V was pared by 7 bases and J by 0 bases, with 5 bases between.

This clonotype was counted a few times. The rearrangement joins TRBV12-3 or TRBV12-4 to TRBJ2-7; TRBD2 is a possible D gene (6 bases). This CDR3 is 13 amino acids long. Trimming removed 5 bases from V and 1 base from J, with 9 bases in between. The CDR3 protein is CASSRDWSYEQYF. DNA of the CDR3: TGTGCCAGCAGTCGGGACTGGTCCTACGAGCAGTACTTC.

V gene TRBV5-5 combines with J gene TRBJ2-2; D remains unclear. In germline, CDR1 is SGHKS, CDR2 YYEKEE (reference sequence). With 1 base removed from V and 4 bases from J, the gap between germline ends came to 11 bases. The CDR3 is made up of 15 amino acids. CDR3 sequence reads: CASSLSPRATGELFF. The CDR3 DNA reads TGTGCCAGCAGCTTGTCGCCCCGAGCCACCGGGGAGCTGTTTTTT. The variable domain in full, completed from reference TRBV5-5 and TRBJ2-2, reads DAGVTQSPTHLIKTRGQQVTLRCSPISGHKSVSWYQQVLGQGPQFIFQYYEKEERGRGNFPDRFSARQFPNYSSELNVNALLLGDSALYLCASSLSPRATGELFFGEGSRLTVL.

The V and J genes are TRBV19 and TRBJ1-2; no firm D call. V lost 9 bases and J lost 5, with 13 bases in between. CDR1 is LNHDA, CDR2 SQIVND, per germline (reference sequence). The CDR3 has 12 residues. The CDR3 coding sequence is TGTGCCAGCCGATCGGAGATTTATGGCTACACCTTC. This gives the protein CASRSEIYGYTF.

This clonotype was seen a few times. CDR3 loop: CASSPRGTDNTEAFF. The CDR3 bases are TGTGCCAGCAGTCCTCGCGGGACCGACAACACTGAAGCTTTCTTT. The V and J genes are TRBV6-2 or TRBV6-3 and TRBJ1-1; TRBD1 is a possible D gene (5 bases). The CDR3 covers 15 residues. Germline lookup yields CDR1 MNHEY and CDR2 SVGEGT. V shed 5 bases and J shed 2 bases, with 15 bases lying between them.

The V gene is TRBV6-5, the J gene TRBJ2-7; D is unclear. Germline-derived CDR1 and CDR2 are MNHEY and SVGAGI. The CDR3 consists of 13 residues. V shed 2 bases and J shed 7 bases, with 12 bases lying between them. CDR3 sequence (DNA): TGTGCCAGCAGTTACGGTGCTAGATGGGAGCAGTACTTC. This encodes CASSYGARWEQYF.

The J gene is TRBJ2-3, the V gene TRBV5-5; D uncertain. Germline V lookup: CDR1 SGHKS, CDR2 YYEKEE (reference sequence). This CDR3 has 15 amino acids. V was trimmed by 4 bases and J by 0 bases, leaving 12 bases between them. CDR3 bases: TGTGCCAGCAGCCTCCAGACCCGGAGCACAGATACGCAGTATTTT. It translates to CASSLQTRSTDTQYF.

The sample holds a few counts of this clonotype. This sequence joins TRBV6-7 and TRBJ1-4; 7 positions agree with TRBD1. TRBV6-7 carries the ORF label, with uncertain function. V lost 11 bases, J lost 7 bases, and 22 bases stayed unmatched. The CDR3 has 17 amino acids. CDR3: CARRNRDSHTLSEKLFF. The DNA of the CDR3 is TGTGCCCGTCGAAACCGGGACAGCCATACCCTGAGTGAAAAACTGTTTTTT.

This clonotype was counted only a few times. The chain is built from TRBV5-5 and TRBJ1-5; 9 bases line up with TRBD1. This CDR3 is 15 amino acids long. CDR1 and CDR2 from the germline V gene are SGHKS and YYEKEE (reference sequence). The V segment lost 4 bases and the J segment 1 base; nucleotides outside the gene matches: 3. The CDR3 DNA reads as TGTGCCAGCAGCAAACAGGGGGCCAGCAATCAGCCCCAGCATTTT. Its protein product is CASSKQGASNQPQHF.

This chain joins TRBV7-2 and TRBJ2-5; no reliable D call. Per the germline V gene, CDR1 is SGHTA and CDR2 is FQGNSA. V lost 5 bases and J 5 bases, leaving 12 bases between the germline ends. The CDR3 length is 13 residues. The CDR3 bases are TGTGCCAGCAGCCGAGGTCCCCTGGAGACCCAGTACTTC. Residues: CASSRGPLETQYF.

In this sample, this clonotype turned up a few times. This chain uses TRBV5-5 with TRBJ2-7, with 9 bases aligning to TRBD1. Losses at the gene ends were 0 bases for V and 3 bases for J; bases not matched to a gene: 4. Germline CDR1 is SGHKS and CDR2 is YYEKEE (reference sequence). CDR3 length equals 15 residues. DNA of the CDR3: TGTGCCAGCAGCTTGGTGGGGACAGGGTTCTACGAGCAGTACTTC. Translated: CASSLVGTGFYEQYF.

A few counts support this clonotype. The J gene is TRBJ2-5, the V gene TRBV7-2; D call uncertain. The CDR3 is made up of 13 amino acids. The V gene's germline CDR1 is SGHTA and CDR2 FQGNSA. The V gene lost 1 base and the J gene lost 7 bases, with 10 bases spanning the gap. The CDR3 sequence is CASSLDVIGTQYF. The CDR3 bases are TGTGCCAGCAGCTTAGATGTGATCGGGACCCAGTACTTC. Together with reference TRBV7-2 and TRBJ2-5, the CDR3 gives the full variable domain: GAGVSQSPSNKVTEKGKDVELRCDPISGHTALYWYRQSLGQGLEFLIYFQGNSAPDKSGLPSDRFSAERTGGSVSTLTIQRTQQEDSAVYLCASSLDVIGTQYFGPGTRLLVL.

In this sample, this clonotype turned up many times. The V gene is TRBV20-1, the J gene TRBJ2-1, with D unresolved. V was cut by 2 bases and J by 1 base, with 0 bases left in between. CDR3 length equals 11 residues. CDR1 is DFQATT and CDR2 is SNEGSKA in the germline V gene (reference sequence). CDR3: CSARSYNEQFF. Written as DNA, the CDR3 is TGCAGTGCTAGATCCTACAATGAGCAGTTCTTC.

This clonotype was detected many times. This rearrangement joins TRBV4-3 to TRBJ1-3, with D hard to call. Trimming took off 1 base at V and 0 bases at J, with 10 bases between the two ends. The CDR3 loop spans 16 amino acids. Germline CDR1 is LGHNA and CDR2 is YSLEER. CDR3 sequence reads: CASSQAIRLSGNTIYF. The CDR3 bases are TGCGCCAGCAGCCAAGCAATCAGGCTCTCTGGAAACACCATATATTTT.

The chain combines TRBV7-6 with TRBJ2-5; TRBD1 matches 8 bases. V dropped 5 bases and J dropped 3; count of bases not matched to a gene: 5. This CDR3 has 14 amino acids. Germline CDR1 and CDR2: SGHVS and FNYEAQ. The CDR3 reads CASSPRTGKETQYF. CDR3 nucleotide sequence: TGTGCCAGCAGCCCCCGGACAGGGAAAGAGACCCAGTACTTC.

This clonotype was observed a few times. J is TRBJ2-7 and V is TRBV12-5; TRBD2 is a possible D gene (6 bases). V was cut by 0 bases and J by 3 bases, with 15 bases left in between. Per the germline V gene, CDR1 is LGHNT and CDR2 is FRNRAP. The CDR3 loop spans 16 amino acids. The CDR3 nucleotides are TGTGCTAGTGGTTTGGTACTGGGACTTGAGGGCTACGAGCAGTACTTC. This translates into CASGLVLGLEGYEQYF.

The rearrangement links TRBV7-2 to TRBJ2-7; 7 nucleotides match TRBD1. CDR1 SGHTA and CDR2 FQGNSA come from the germline V gene. CDR3 size: 14 residues. The ends lost 5 bases at V and 3 bases at J; junction bases unmatched: 7. CDR3: CASSAGRGNYEQYF. The CDR3 DNA reads TGTGCCAGCAGCGCCGGCAGGGGGAACTACGAGCAGTACTTC.

This clonotype has a handful of counts. V usage is TRBV5-5 and J usage is TRBJ1-2, with D perhaps matching TRBD1 (5 bases). Trimming left V 4 bases short and J 5 bases short, with 15 bases between. The CDR3 has 14 residues. The germline CDR1 and CDR2 sequences are SGHKS and YYEKEE (reference sequence). The CDR3 nucleotides are TGTGCCAGCAGCCCCCCGACAGTCCCGTATGGCTACACCTTC. Its translation is CASSPPTVPYGYTF.

A few counts support this clonotype. V is TRBV5-1 and J is TRBJ2-1; 10 bases are a match to TRBD1. V lost 6 bases to trimming and J lost 8 bases; unmatched junction nucleotides: 2. CDR3 length equals 12 residues. The germline CDR1 and CDR2 sequences are SGHRS and YFSETQ. The CDR3 DNA reads TGCGCCAGCACGGGGACAGGGGATGAGCAGTTCTTC. This codes for CASTGTGDEQFF.

This chain links TRBV6-5 with TRBJ1-1; D not certain. Germline-derived CDR1 and CDR2 are MNHEY and SVGAGI. CDR3 length equals 13 residues. V lost 2 bases and J lost 11, with 15 bases in between. CDR3 bases: TGTGCCAGCAGTTACGACGTAATGGGGTTTGCTTTCTTT. It is translated as CASSYDVMGFAFF.

This clonotype has a count of ten or more. The rearrangement links TRBV7-2 to TRBJ2-5, with D perhaps TRBD2 (5 bases). The length of the CDR3 is 14 residues. Germline V lookup: CDR1 SGHTA, CDR2 FQGNSA. V lost 5 bases to trimming and J lost 1 base, with 11 bases between them. The CDR3 bases are TGTGCCAGCAGCCCACGACTATCCCAAGAGACCCAGTACTTC. Protein product: CASSPRLSQETQYF. Based on the CDR3 plus reference TRBV7-2 and TRBJ2-5, the full variable domain is GAGVSQSPSNKVTEKGKDVELRCDPISGHTALYWYRQSLGQGLEFLIYFQGNSAPDKSGLPSDRFSAERTGGSVSTLTIQRTQQEDSAVYLCASSPRLSQETQYFGPGTRLLVL.

This clonotype was seen only a few times. V gene TRBV12-3 or TRBV12-4 combines with J gene TRBJ1-1, with D perhaps matching TRBD1 (5 bases). This CDR3 has 15 amino acids. Trimming took off 5 bases at V and 0 bases at J, with 13 bases between the two ends. The CDR3: CASSSRARVNTEAFF. CDR3 sequence (DNA): TGTGCCAGCAGTAGCCGTGCCAGGGTGAACACTGAAGCTTTCTTT.

This clonotype has a handful of counts. The chain carries TRBV20-1 and TRBJ2-7; 7 bases line up with TRBD1. The CDR3 runs to 14 residues. CDR1 is DFQATT, CDR2 SNEGSKA, per germline (reference sequence). V shed 0 bases, J shed 2 bases, and the junction held 4 bases outside the gene matches. The CDR3 loop reads CSAREGTAPYEQYF. CDR3 in DNA: TGCAGTGCTAGAGAAGGGACAGCTCCCTACGAGCAGTACTTC.

The gene calls are TRBV29-1 and TRBJ2-2; D is uncertain. CDR1 is SQVTM, CDR2 ANQGSEA, per germline. Trimming left V 3 bases short and J 5 bases short, with 13 bases between. The CDR3 is 14 residues long. Written as DNA, the CDR3 is TGCAGCGTTGAGAGGCTGATGGGGACCGGGGAGCTGTTTTTT. Encoded protein: CSVERLMGTGELFF.

This clonotype has a handful of counts. The rearrangement joins TRBV30 to TRBJ1-1, with TRBD1 as a possible D gene (5 bases). Trimming took 7 bases from V and 8 from J, leaving 11 bases between them. The germline V gene has CDR1 GTSNPN and CDR2 SVGIG (reference sequence). This CDR3 has 10 residues. The CDR3: CASRGPEAFF. For the CDR3, the DNA is TGTGCCTCCCGGGGCCCCGAAGCTTTCTTT.

Many counts were recorded for this clonotype. This sequence joins TRBV6-5 and TRBJ2-1, with D perhaps TRBD2 (5 bases). Trimming took 6 bases from V and 6 from J, leaving 12 bases between them. The germline CDR1 and CDR2 sequences are MNHEY and SVGAGI. This CDR3 has 13 residues. The CDR3 region has the DNA TGTGCCAGCAGATATGTTGGAGGCAATGAGCAGTTCTTC. Its translation is CASRYVGGNEQFF.

There are a few counts of this clonotype. The chain combines TRBV7-2 with TRBJ2-5; possible D gene TRBD2, 7 bases. The germline V gene has CDR1 SGHTA and CDR2 FQGNSA. The V end lost 1 base, the J end lost 4 bases, and 16 bases lay between the germline ends. This CDR3 has 16 amino acids. CDR3 in amino acids: CASSLGPPGGRETQYF. The CDR3 nucleotides are TGTGCCAGCAGCTTAGGCCCCCCGGGGGGCCGAGAGACCCAGTACTTC.

J is TRBJ2-5 and V is TRBV2; D not resolved. The CDR3 is 14 residues long. Germline V lookup: CDR1 SNHLY, CDR2 FYNNEI. The germline V and J ends were trimmed by 7 bases and 3 bases, with 15 bases remaining between them. The CDR3 DNA is TGTGCCAGCACCCCACGCGTGGGGAAAGAGACCCAGTACTTC. This translates into CASTPRVGKETQYF.

This clonotype was seen a few times. V gene TRBV6-6 combines with J gene TRBJ1-1; TRBD1 matches at 7 bases. This CDR3 region has 14 residues. V dropped 5 bases and J dropped 1; count of bases not matched to a gene: 4. Germline CDR1 MNHNY, CDR2 SVGAGI (reference sequence). CDR3 nucleotide sequence: TGTGCCAGCAGTCAGGAGGGGGCGAACACTGAAGCTTTCTTT. Its protein product is CASSQEGANTEAFF.